This TCR beta chain was sequenced in a study of blood T cell repertoires in COVID-19. TCRdb's copy holds only in-frame clones and misses some; the assay was immunoSEQ multiplex PCR. The sample has about 310,000 clones, roughly 89% seen once. V lost 0 bases, J lost 8 bases, and 11 bases stayed unmatched. The germline V gene has CDR1 LGHNA and CDR2 YNFKEQ. The CDR3 totals 16 residues. The sample holds a few counts of this clone. The chain uses TRBV4-2 and TRBJ1-2, with TRBD1 matching 8 bases. The sample was PBMCs or T cells enriched from blood (not recorded which). The origin of this receptor is a woman under 40 who had recovered from COVID-19. CDR3: CASSQDGQGGLLGYTF. In DNA, the CDR3 is TGTGCCAGCAGCCAAGATGGACAGGGTGGACTGCTGGGCTACACCTTC.